The clone carrying this T cell receptor beta chain was seen many times. The target antigen is unknown. The template used for profiling TCR beta VDJ and CDR3 was genomic DNA. MiXCR, applied by TCRdb to the reads, yields one record per CDR3 protein. The sample holds about 170,000 distinct CDR3 sequences, around 45% seen once. Trimming took off 5 bases at V and 10 bases at J, with 27 bases between the two ends. The length of the CDR3 is 18 residues. From germline, CDR1 is LGHNA and CDR2 YNFKEQ. This sample is drawn from a study of CD8+CD57+ T cells in acquired aplastic anemia. Overall study: Sorted CD4+ and CD8+ cells yielded about 3.1 ug of DNA on average.

Study outcomes and limitations: Common to patients and controls were about 31 CD8+ CDR3 sequences.

What was sequenced was sorted CD4+, CD8+, or CD8+CD57+ T cells (not recorded which) from PBMCs. The chain links TRBV4-2 to TRBJ1-6, with D tentatively TRBD1 (5 bases). This TCR came from a human donor in good health. Written as DNA, the CDR3 is TGTGCCAGCAGCACTGCCGGGGACGGAGTTTCACGGAGGTCACCCCTCCACTTT. Protein product: CASSTAGDGVSRRSPLHF.